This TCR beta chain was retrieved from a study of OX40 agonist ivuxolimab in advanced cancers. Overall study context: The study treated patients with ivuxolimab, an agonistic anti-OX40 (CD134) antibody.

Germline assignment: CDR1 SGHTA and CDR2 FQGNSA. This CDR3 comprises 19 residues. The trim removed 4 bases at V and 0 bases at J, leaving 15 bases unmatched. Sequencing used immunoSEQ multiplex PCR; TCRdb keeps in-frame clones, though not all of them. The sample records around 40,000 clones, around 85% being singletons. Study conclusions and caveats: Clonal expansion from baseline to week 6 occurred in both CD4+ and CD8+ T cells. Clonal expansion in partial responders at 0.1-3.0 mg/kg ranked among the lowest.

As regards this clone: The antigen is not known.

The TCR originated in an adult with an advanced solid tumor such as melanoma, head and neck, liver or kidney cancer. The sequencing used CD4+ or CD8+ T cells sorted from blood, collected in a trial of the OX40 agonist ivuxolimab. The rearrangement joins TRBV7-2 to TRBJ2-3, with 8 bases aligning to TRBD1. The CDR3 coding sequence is TGTGCCAGCAGCTCACCTGCCGGACAGGGTTCCCCTAGCACAGATACGCAGTATTTT. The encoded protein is CASSSPAGQGSPSTDTQYF.